This TCR beta chain was found in a study of T cell changes during pregnancy in multiple sclerosis. Losses at the gene ends were 6 bases for V and 0 bases for J; bases not matched to a gene: 17. The CDR3 length is 19 residues. Looked up from germline, CDR1 is LGHNT and CDR2 is FRNRAP. Produced via immunoSEQ multiplex PCR; TCRdb's table is partial and in-frame only. This table holds tens of thousands of clones, more than 80% found once. The chain uses TRBV12-5 and TRBJ1-5, with 7 bases lining up with TRBD1. The sequencing here drew on CD4+ T cells from peripheral blood mononuclear cells, taken in the first trimester of pregnancy. This TCR came from a female donor with multiple sclerosis, enrolled in a pregnancy study. For the CDR3, the DNA is TGTGCTAGTGGCCAGGGGGACAAAACGGATTATGATAGCAATCAGCCCCAGCATTTT. Encoded protein: CASGQGDKTDYDSNQPQHF.